This T cell receptor (beta chain) comes out of a study of blood T cells in healthy people across ages. Overall study findings and caveats: Age advanced and TCR beta diversity per million T cells fell, roughly linearly.

As for this clonotype: Its cognate antigen is unknown.

Using a J-beta primer mix together with a sample-barcoded 5' primer, a second PCR was run for about 6 to 11 cycles. The study obtained at least 2.5 million CDR3-containing paired-end reads from every sample. TCRdb called the 5' RACE reads again in MiXCR, with one record for every CDR3 protein. The table shows 1.5 million or so distinct CDR3 sequences, with roughly 40% occurring only once. CDR1 GTSNPN and CDR2 SVGIG come from the germline V gene (reference sequence). CDR3 length: 14 residues. Germline trimming cut 2 bases from V and 9 bases from J; bases unmatched to any gene: 8. Source material: blood. The receptor's source is a woman between 18 and 29 years old in good health. This chain links TRBV30 with TRBJ2-1; TRBD2 matches at 9 bases. CDR3 DNA sequence: TGTGCCTGGAGTAGGTCTAGCGGGAACGGTGAGCAGTTCTTC. Its translation is CAWSRSSGNGEQFF.